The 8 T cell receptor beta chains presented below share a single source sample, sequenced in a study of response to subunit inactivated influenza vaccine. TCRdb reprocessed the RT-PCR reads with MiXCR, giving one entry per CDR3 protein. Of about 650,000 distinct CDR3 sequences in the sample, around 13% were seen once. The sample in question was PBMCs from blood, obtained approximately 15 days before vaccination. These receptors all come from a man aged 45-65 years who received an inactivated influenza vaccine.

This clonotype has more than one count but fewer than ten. CDR3 nucleotides: TGTGCCAGCAGTTTAGATACTAGACCTCCCCCCTACGAGCAGTACTTC. Translation gives CASSLDTRPPPYEQYF. The chain carries TRBV12-3 or TRBV12-4 and TRBJ2-7; possibly TRBD2 for D (5 bases). V dropped 1 base and J dropped 2 bases, with 15 bases sitting between them. The CDR3 consists of 16 residues.

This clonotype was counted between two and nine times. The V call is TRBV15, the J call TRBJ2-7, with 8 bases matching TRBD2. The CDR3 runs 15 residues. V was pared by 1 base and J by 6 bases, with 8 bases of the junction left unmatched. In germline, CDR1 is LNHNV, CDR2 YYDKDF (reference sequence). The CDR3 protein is CATSRVASGFAEQYF. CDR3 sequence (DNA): TGTGCCACCAGCAGAGTAGCTAGCGGGTTCGCCGAGCAGTACTTC.

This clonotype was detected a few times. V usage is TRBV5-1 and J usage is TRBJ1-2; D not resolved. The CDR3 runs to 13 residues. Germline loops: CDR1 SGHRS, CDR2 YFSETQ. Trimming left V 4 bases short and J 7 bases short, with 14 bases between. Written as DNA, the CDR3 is TGCGCCAGCAGCCTGAGCAGTTCCGGTGGCTACACCTTC. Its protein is CASSLSSSGGYTF.

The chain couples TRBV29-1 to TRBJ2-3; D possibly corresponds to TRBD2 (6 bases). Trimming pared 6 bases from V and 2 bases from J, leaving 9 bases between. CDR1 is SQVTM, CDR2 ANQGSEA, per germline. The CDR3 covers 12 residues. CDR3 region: CSVGDFTDTQYF. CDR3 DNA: TGCAGCGTAGGGGACTTCACAGATACGCAGTATTTT.

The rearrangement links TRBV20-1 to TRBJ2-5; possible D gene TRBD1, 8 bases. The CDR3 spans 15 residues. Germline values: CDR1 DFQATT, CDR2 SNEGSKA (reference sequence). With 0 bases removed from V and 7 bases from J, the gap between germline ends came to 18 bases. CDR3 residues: CSARDGYRGGLTQYF. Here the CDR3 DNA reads TGCAGTGCTAGAGATGGATACAGGGGGGGGTTGACCCAGTACTTC.

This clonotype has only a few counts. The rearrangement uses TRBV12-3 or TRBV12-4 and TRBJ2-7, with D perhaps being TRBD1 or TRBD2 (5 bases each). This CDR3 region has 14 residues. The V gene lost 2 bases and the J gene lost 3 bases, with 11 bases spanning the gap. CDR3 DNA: TGTGCCAGCAGTTTACCCGGGACGGTCTACGAGCAGTACTTC. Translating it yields CASSLPGTVYEQYF.

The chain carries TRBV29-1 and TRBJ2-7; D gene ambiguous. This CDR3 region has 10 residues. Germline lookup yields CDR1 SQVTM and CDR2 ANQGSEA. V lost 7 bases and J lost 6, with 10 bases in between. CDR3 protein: CSAISGEQYF. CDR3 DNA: TGCAGCGCCATTTCAGGCGAGCAGTACTTC.

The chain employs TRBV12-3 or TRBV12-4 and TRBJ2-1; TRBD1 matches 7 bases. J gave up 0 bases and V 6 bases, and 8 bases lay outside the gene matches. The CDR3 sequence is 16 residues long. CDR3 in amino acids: CASSRMTGSSYNEQFF. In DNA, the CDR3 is TGTGCCAGCAGCCGAATGACAGGGAGCTCCTACAATGAGCAGTTCTTC.